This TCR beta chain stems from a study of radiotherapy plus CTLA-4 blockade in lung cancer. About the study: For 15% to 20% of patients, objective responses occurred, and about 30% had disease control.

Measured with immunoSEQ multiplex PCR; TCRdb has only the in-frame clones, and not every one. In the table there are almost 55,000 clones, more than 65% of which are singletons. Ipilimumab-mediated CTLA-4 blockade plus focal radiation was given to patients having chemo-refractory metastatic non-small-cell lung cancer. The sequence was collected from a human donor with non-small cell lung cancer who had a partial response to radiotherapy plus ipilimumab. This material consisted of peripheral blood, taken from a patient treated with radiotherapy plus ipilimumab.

This CDR3 is CASSLSGTNTGELFF. The CDR3 DNA is TGCGCCAGCAGCTTATCGGGAACGAACACCGGGGAGCTGTTTTTT. The V call is TRBV5-1, the J call TRBJ2-2, with D maybe TRBD2 (5 bases). The CDR3 is made up of 15 amino acids. Germline CDR1 is SGHRS and CDR2 is YFSETQ. V lost 2 bases, J lost 0 bases, and 8 bases lay in between. The full variable domain, completed using reference TRBV5-1 and TRBJ2-2, is KAGVTQTPRYLIKTRGQQVTLSCSPISGHRSVSWYQQTPGQGLQFLFEYFSETQRNKGNFPGRFSGRQFSNSRSEMNVSTLELGDSALYLCASSLSGTNTGELFFGEGSRLTVL.